This TCR beta chain came from a study of T cell responses to AZD1222 COVID-19 vaccine. Notes on the study in general: Increased Spike-specific TCR breadth and depth were observed after two AZD1222 doses.

The method was immunoSEQ multiplex PCR; TCRdb's version includes in-frame clones alone and lacks a portion of them. The repertoire holds around 210,000 clones, with about 94% as singletons. Note on this clone: The antigen is not known.

The sample here was peripheral blood, taken 28 days after the second dose of the MenACWY control vaccine. The TCR was taken from an adult who received the MenACWY meningococcal vaccine as a control.

The CDR3 region is CASSLSGAGTEAFF. CDR3 bases: TGTGCCAGCAGCCTTTCAGGGGCGGGCACTGAAGCTTTCTTT. J is TRBJ1-1 and V is TRBV7-3, with TRBD1 as a possible D gene (6 bases). CDR1 and CDR2 from the germline V gene are SGHTA and FQGTGA. The CDR3 totals 14 residues. Trimming removed 5 bases at V and 4 bases at J, with 14 bases between.